A single sample is the source of the 8 T cell receptor beta chains below, sequenced in a study of PD-1 blockade in mismatch repair-deficient tumors. Method: immunoSEQ multiplex PCR; TCRdb's copy keeps in-frame clones and lacks some. The table records approximately 25,000 clones, approximately 83% of them present only once. Sequencing used peripheral blood, obtained 12 weeks after starting pembrolizumab. These receptors originate from an adult with mismatch repair-deficient cancer.

This clone was detected once. The V and J genes are TRBV7-9 and TRBJ2-1; 9 bases align to TRBD2. The CDR3 has 14 amino acids. Germline assignment: CDR1 SEHNR and CDR2 FQNEAQ (reference sequence). The V gene end was trimmed by 5 bases and the J gene end by 7 bases; junction bases not matched to a gene: 6. CDR3 in DNA: TGTGCCAGCAGCCCTACTACTAGCGGGAATGAGCAGTTCTTC. Its translation is CASSPTTSGNEQFF.

This clone was detected only a few times. The chain is built from TRBV14 and TRBJ1-1; 9 bases fit TRBD1. Germline V gene sequence: CDR1 SGHDN, CDR2 FVKESK. This CDR3 comprises 16 residues. V lost 4 bases, J lost 4 bases, and 10 bases stayed unmatched. CDR3 loop: CASSPYWGTGITEAFF. CDR3 DNA: TGTGCCAGCAGCCCGTACTGGGGGACAGGGATCACTGAAGCTTTCTTT.

The sample holds a few counts of this clone. This sequence joins TRBV19 and TRBJ2-1; D tentatively fits TRBD1 or TRBD2 (5 bases each). Germline lookup yields CDR1 LNHDA and CDR2 SQIVND (reference sequence). The CDR3 runs to 13 residues. Trimming shortened V by 6 bases and J by 2 bases, and 8 bases separated the two germline ends. CDR3 amino acids: CASRRGAYNEQFF. CDR3 coding DNA: TGTGCCAGTAGAAGGGGAGCCTACAATGAGCAGTTCTTC. Complete variable domain (other parts from reference TRBV19 and TRBJ2-1): DGGITQSPKYLFRKEGQNVTLSCEQNLNHDAMYWYRQDPGQGLRLIYYSQIVNDFQKGDIAEGYSVSREKKESFPLTVTSAQKNPTAFYLCASRRGAYNEQFFGPGTRLTVL.

This chain uses TRBV30 with TRBJ1-1; maybe TRBD1 (5 bases). Germline V gene data show CDR1 as GTSNPN and CDR2 as SVGIG (reference sequence). The CDR3 has 13 amino acids. V was cut by 4 bases and J by 1 base, with 10 bases left in between. DNA for the CDR3: TGTGCCTGGACCGGGGACCAGAACACTGAAGCTTTCTTT. Protein: CAWTGDQNTEAFF.

This chain links TRBV14 with TRBJ2-7, with D unresolved. The V end was cut by 4 bases, the J end by 4 bases, with 11 bases between. The germline gives CDR1 SGHDN, CDR2 FVKESK. This CDR3 is built from 13 residues. The CDR3 DNA reads as TGTGCCAGCAGCCCACCGGACGGATACGAGCAGTACTTC. Encoded protein: CASSPPDGYEQYF.

The chain recombines TRBV7-9 with TRBJ2-1, with D uncertain. The germline CDR1 and CDR2 sequences are SEHNR and FQNEAQ (reference sequence). CDR3 length equals 13 residues. V shed 3 bases and J shed 9 bases, with 12 bases lying between them. CDR3 nucleotide sequence: TGTGCCAGCAGCTTCGGGTTGCAAATTGAGCAGTTCTTC. Protein: CASSFGLQIEQFF.

Remarks on this clone: Other nucleotide sequences from this sample produce the same CDR3. V is TRBV7-8 and J is TRBJ2-2, with D perhaps given as TRBD1 or TRBD2 (6 bases each). Germline CDR1 reads SGHVS; CDR2 reads FQNEAQ. Trimming shortened V by 3 bases and J by 0 bases, and 11 bases separated the two germline ends. The CDR3 is 16 residues long. DNA of the CDR3: TGTGCCAGCAGCTTGGCGGGACAACCGAACACCGGGGAGCTGTTTTTT. This gives the protein CASSLAGQPNTGELFF.

V gene TRBV19 combines with J gene TRBJ1-1, with TRBD1 as a possible D gene (5 bases). The CDR3 consists of 14 residues. Trimming shortened V by 10 bases and J by 1 base, and 16 bases separated the two germline ends. The germline CDR1 and CDR2 sequences are LNHDA and SQIVND (reference sequence). In DNA, the CDR3 is TGTGCCACTCATAGGAGGGGTAAGAACACTGAAGCTTTCTTT. Translation: CATHRRGKNTEAFF. The full variable domain, with the rest looked up from reference TRBV19 and TRBJ1-1, is DGGITQSPKYLFRKEGQNVTLSCEQNLNHDAMYWYRQDPGQGLRLIYYSQIVNDFQKGDIAEGYSVSREKKESFPLTVTSAQKNPTAFYLCATHRRGKNTEAFFGQGTRLTVV.